The T cell receptor (beta chain) under discussion was sequenced for a study of blood T cell repertoires in COVID-19. About the research overall: The United States, Italy and Spain supplied acute and convalescent COVID-19 samples. The analysed material was cDNA or gDNA that came from T cells, B-cell-depleted T cells, or PBMCs.

Per the study methods: Reference gene primer amplification gave estimated nucleated cell counts. TCRdb's table, derived via immunoSEQ multiplex PCR, lists solely in-frame clones and lacks some. Clonal size and the V and J genes are those of that table, whereas D and trimming came from the DNA. The sample consists of fewer than 350,000 clones, more than 75% of them appearing once. Germline V gene data show CDR1 as LNHNV and CDR2 as YYDKDF (reference sequence). The length of the CDR3 is 13 residues. V was clipped by 3 bases and J by 6 bases, with 11 bases between them. This clone has a single count. The V call is TRBV15, the J call TRBJ1-2, with D possibly matching TRBD1 (5 bases). The TCR comes from a man aged 35-49 years with active or convalescent COVID-19. The material sequenced was peripheral blood. CDR3 in amino acids: CATSSQGGNGYTF. CDR3 bases: TGTGCCACCAGCAGCCAGGGAGGAAATGGCTACACCTTC.